Below, 2 T cell receptor beta chains from the same sample are listed, as sequenced in a study of T cell responses to AZD1222 COVID-19 vaccine. The table came from immunoSEQ multiplex PCR; TCRdb's copy has only in-frame clones and leaves some out. The sample records 80,000 or so clones, 65% to 80% being singletons. Source: peripheral blood, taken 28 days after the second dose of the MenACWY control vaccine. These receptors were taken from an adult who received the MenACWY meningococcal vaccine as a control.

V and J are TRBV30 and TRBJ1-6; D is perhaps TRBD1 (5 bases). With 5 bases removed from V and 14 bases from J, the gap between germline ends came to 13 bases. Germline V gene sequence: CDR1 GTSNPN, CDR2 SVGIG (reference sequence). The CDR3 contains 11 residues. For the CDR3, the DNA is TGTGCCTGGCAGCGGGACGAGTCCCTCCACTTT. Its protein product is CAWQRDESLHF.

This clone showed up just once. The CDR3 reads CASSQGTGKPYNEQFF. For the CDR3, the DNA is TGTGCCAGCAGCCAAGGGACAGGCAAACCCTACAATGAGCAGTTCTTC. The V call is TRBV14, the J call TRBJ2-1; 7 bases are shared with TRBD1. The CDR3 spans 16 residues. The V segment lost 1 base and the J segment 2 bases; nucleotides outside the gene matches: 5. Germline CDR1 is SGHDN and CDR2 is FVKESK.